The 8 T cell receptor beta chains below all came from one sample that was sequenced in a study of T cells in Graves' hyperthyroidism and ophthalmopathy. Authors of the study amplified TCR beta CDR3 regions from RNA transcripts. HTBI primers were employed in a first-round RT-PCR of the TCR CDR3. From the multiplex PCR reads, TCRdb called clonotypes with MiXCR, one entry per CDR3 protein. The table includes under 450,000 distinct CDR3 sequences, approximately 13% detected once. Sequencing was carried out using blood. All receptors come from a man aged 25-45 years with Graves' hyperthyroidism that later progressed to Graves' ophthalmopathy.

The chain combines TRBV4-1 with TRBJ1-1; TRBD1 aligns across 8 bases. The junction had 7 bases not matched to a gene; V was cut back by 0 bases and J by 4 bases. This CDR3 has 16 amino acids. The germline CDR1 and CDR2 sequences are MGHRA and YSYEKL. CDR3 in DNA: TGCGCCAGCAGCCAAGATGATCGAGGACAGGGCACTGAAGCTTTCTTT. Its translation: CASSQDDRGQGTEAFF.

This clonotype was observed at least ten times. This chain joins TRBV24-1 and TRBJ2-7; no reliable D call. Trimming pared 4 bases from V and 1 base from J, leaving 4 bases between. The germline CDR1 and CDR2 sequences are KGHDR and SFDVKD. This CDR3 contains 12 residues. The CDR3 loop is CATSDTSYEQYF. The CDR3 nucleotides are TGTGCCACCAGTGACACATCCTACGAGCAGTACTTC.

The J gene is TRBJ1-3, the V gene TRBV9; 10 bases align to TRBD1. Trimming took 5 bases from V and 4 from J; bases not matched to a gene: 12. The CDR3 spans 17 residues. Germline lookup yields CDR1 SGDLS and CDR2 YYNGEE. CDR3 bases: TGTGCCAGCAGAGCACGCCCGGGACAGGGGTCCGGAAACACCATATATTTT. Amino acid sequence: CASRARPGQGSGNTIYF.

The CDR3 coding sequence is TGTGCCAGCAGTTACGACAGTGTATCACCCCTCCACTTT. Protein product: CASSYDSVSPLHF. This rearrangement joins TRBV6-5 to TRBJ1-6, with D perhaps matching TRBD1 (5 bases). CDR1 is MNHEY and CDR2 is SVGAGI in the germline V gene. The CDR3 extends over 13 amino acids. V was pared by 2 bases and J by 10 bases, with 9 bases between.

There are many counts of this clonotype. The chain couples TRBV2 to TRBJ1-6, with 7 bases identical to TRBD1. J lost 9 bases, V lost 6 bases, and 5 bases had no gene match. This CDR3 region has 13 residues. CDR1 SNHLY and CDR2 FYNNEI come from the germline V gene. Written as DNA, the CDR3 is TGTGCCAGCAGGGGACAGCATAGTTCACCCCTCCACTTT. It yields the protein CASRGQHSSPLHF.

This clonotype was picked up a small number of times. V gene TRBV20-1 combines with J gene TRBJ2-1; 14 nucleotides line up with TRBD2. Germline CDR1 is DFQATT and CDR2 is SNEGSKA (reference sequence). Trimming at V came to 4 bases and at J to 7 bases, leaving 15 bases not matched to a gene. The CDR3 extends over 18 amino acids. The CDR3 is CSANGWGLAGVHRNEQFF. CDR3 DNA sequence: TGCAGTGCTAACGGTTGGGGACTAGCGGGGGTCCACAGGAATGAGCAGTTCTTC.

The chain uses TRBV4-1 and TRBJ1-2; 7 bases fit TRBD1. Looked up from germline, CDR1 is MGHRA and CDR2 is YSYEKL. This CDR3 has 15 amino acids. Germline trimming cut 6 bases from V and 6 bases from J; bases unmatched to any gene: 13. For the CDR3, the DNA is TGCGCCAGCAGGCCCAAGGGACAGCCTAGGGATGGCTACACCTTC. Its translation: CASRPKGQPRDGYTF.

This clonotype has a handful of counts. This chain links TRBV10-1 with TRBJ1-5, with D maybe TRBD1 (6 bases). V was cut by 1 base and J by 5 bases, with 12 bases left in between. This CDR3 is 15 amino acids long. Germline CDR1 and CDR2: WNHNN and SYGVQD (reference sequence). CDR3 sequence: CASSEYRGQDQPQHF. In DNA, the CDR3 is TGCGCCAGCAGTGAGTACCGGGGGCAGGATCAGCCCCAGCATTTT.